This T cell receptor (beta chain) emerged from a study of cytomegalovirus exposure and HLA in healthy donors. This clone was seen only once. Trimming pared 0 bases from V and 3 bases from J, leaving 5 bases between. This CDR3 has 13 amino acids. Per germline, CDR1 SGHNT and CDR2 YYREEE (reference sequence). The repertoire was sequenced with immunoSEQ multiplex PCR; TCRdb's copy has only in-frame clones and lacks some. In the table there are 90,000 to 150,000 clones, approximately 90% of which are singletons. The chain carries TRBV5-4 and TRBJ2-3; no firm D call. The material sequenced was PBMCs. This sequence originates from a young woman in good health and CMV-seropositive. The CDR3 DNA reads as TGTGCCAGCAGCTTGGTTCCAACAGATACGCAGTATTTT. Its protein is CASSLVPTDTQYF.